The rows below give T cell receptor beta chains drawn from one sample of a study of blood T cell repertoires in COVID-19. TCRdb's table, derived via immunoSEQ multiplex PCR, lists solely in-frame clones and lacks some. The sample shows about 160,000 clones, around 85% of them seen only once. Sequenced input: PBMCs or T cells enriched from blood (not recorded which). These receptors originate from a woman between 40 and 50 years old with acute COVID-19. Each CDR3 is given with its conserved first and last residue. Each record gives: clone size, D gene, V gene, J gene, CDR3 DNA, CDR3 protein. D genes are given only for firm matches. Where a row states a size, it is once, few, many or the class of an expanded clone; other rows omit it.

-	TRBD2	TRBV5-1	TRBJ2-5	TGCGCCAGCAGCCACGGACTAGCGGGAGTGTTTCAAGAGACCCAGTACTTC	CASSHGLAGVFQETQYF
once	TRBD2	TRBV10-3	TRBJ2-3	TGTGCCATCAGTGAAGGACTAGCGGGAGGGAGCACAGATACGCAGTATTTT	CAISEGLAGGSTDTQYF
-	TRBD1	TRBV5-1	TRBJ1-2	TGCGCCAGCAGAGTGGAGGGACAGCATGGCTACACCTTC	CASRVEGQHGYTF
few	TRBD1	TRBV15	TRBJ1-2	TGTGCCACCAGCATGCTACAGGGGACTAACTATGGCTACACCTTC	CATSMLQGTNYGYTF
-	TRBD1	TRBV5-4	TRBJ2-3	TGTGCCAGCAGCCCATACAGGGGACCAGATACGCAGTATTTT	CASSPYRGPDTQYF
few	-	TRBV7-2	TRBJ1-2	TGTGCCAGCAGCTTACGGAGTGGCTACACCTTC	CASSLRSGYTF
-	TRBD2	TRBV9	TRBJ2-1	TGTGCCAGCAGCGTTCTAGCGGGTCACAATGAGCAGTTCTTC	CASSVLAGHNEQFF
-	TRBD2	TRBV6-6	TRBJ2-1	TGTGCCAGCAGTCCCCGGGTAGCGGGAGGGCCGGGATACAATGAGCAGTTCTTC	CASSPRVAGGPGYNEQFF
-	TRBD1	TRBV16	TRBJ1-5	TGTGCCAGCAGCCCTCGGACAGGAAGCCAGCCCCAGCATTTT	CASSPRTGSQPQHF
-	-	TRBV14	TRBJ2-3	TGTGCCAGCAGCCGCCTTGGGGCTAGCGATCTTGGCGATACGCAGTATTTT	CASSRLGASDLGDTQYF
once	TRBD1	TRBV10-1	TRBJ1-5	TGCGCCAGCGGCAGGGACAGAAGAAATAGCAATCAGCCCCAGCATTTT	CASGRDRRNSNQPQHF
-	-	TRBV20-1	TRBJ2-4	TGCAGTGCTAGAGAAGAGGGTCAGTACTTC	CSAREEGQYF
-	TRBD2	TRBV7-8	TRBJ2-4	TGTGCCAGCAGCTTATTTGCTAGCGGGAGCGCCTTTGCCAAAAACATTCAGTACTTC	CASSLFASGSAFAKNIQYF
-	-	TRBV6-1	TRBJ1-1	TGTGCCAGCAGTGATGGCGGACACCTGAACACTGAAGCTTTCTTT	CASSDGGHLNTEAFF
-	TRBD1	TRBV30	TRBJ1-1	TGTGCCTGGAGTACGGGGCAGGGGGACGGATATTGGGTGGACACTGAAGCTTTCTTT	CAWSTGQGDGYWVDTEAFF
-	-	TRBV27	TRBJ2-3	TGTGCCAGCAGTTTCCTATCCACAGATACGCAGTATTTT	CASSFLSTDTQYF
once	TRBD2	TRBV5-4	TRBJ2-7	TGTGCCAGCAGCCCAGGGACTATCGGAAGCTCCTACGAGCAGTACTTC	CASSPGTIGSSYEQYF
-	TRBD2	TRBV5-1	TRBJ2-3	TGCGCCAGCAGCTTCAGCGGGAGGGCGGGGGCAGATACGCAGTATTTT	CASSFSGRAGADTQYF
-	-	TRBV11-3	TRBJ2-3	TGTGCCAGCAGCTTTGTTATCGCAGATACGCAGTATTTT	CASSFVIADTQYF
-	-	TRBV2	TRBJ1-3	TGTGCCAGCAGTGAAGCGGGTACAGGGTCCGGAAACACCATATATTTT	CASSEAGTGSGNTIYF
few	TRBD1	TRBV2	TRBJ1-6	TGTGCCAGCAGTTTTTTTACAGGGGGCTCCTATAATTCACCCCTCCACTTT	CASSFFTGGSYNSPLHF
many	-	TRBV7-3	TRBJ2-6	TGTGCCAGCAGCCCACAAACAGCAGCCAACGTCCTGACTTTC	CASSPQTAANVLTF
-	TRBD1	TRBV4-1	TRBJ1-2	TGCGCCAGCAGCCAGGACAGGGGTCGTGCGAACTATGGCTACACCTTC	CASSQDRGRANYGYTF
-	TRBD2	TRBV7-8	TRBJ2-4	TGTGCCAGCAGCTCCCTAGCGGGAGAGGGACTAATAGCCAAAAACATTCAGTACTTC	CASSSLAGEGLIAKNIQYF
-	-	TRBV12-3/TRBV12-4	TRBJ2-7	TGTGCCAGCAGTCCAGAAGTCCACGAGCAGTACTTC	CASSPEVHEQYF
-	-	TRBV2	TRBJ2-3	TGTGCCAGCAGTTTAATCACAGATACGCAGTATTTT	CASSLITDTQYF
once	-	TRBV19	TRBJ1-5	TGTGCCAGTAGTATACTGGGGGGGCGAAGCAATCAGCCCCAGCATTTT	CASSILGGRSNQPQHF
-	TRBD2	TRBV10-2	TRBJ2-7	TGCGCCAGCAGGGCGGGAGGAGCTTACGAGCAGTACTTC	CASRAGGAYEQYF
-	TRBD2	TRBV10-1	TRBJ2-2	TGCGCCAGCAGACTAGCGGGTCTTTCGTACACCGGGGAGCTGTTTTTT	CASRLAGLSYTGELFF